These 20 T cell receptor beta chains came from one sample sequenced in a study of response to subunit inactivated influenza vaccine. MiXCR, applied by TCRdb to the RT-PCR reads, yields one record per CDR3 protein. The data show around 470,000 distinct CDR3 sequences, approximately 7.8% seen once. The input for sequencing was PBMCs from blood, taken less than 30 months after vaccination. The receptors shown here come from a man in his fifties or sixties who received an inactivated influenza vaccine.

This clonotype has more than one count but fewer than ten. This rearrangement joins TRBV28 to TRBJ2-3; no clear D. The CDR3 runs to 15 residues. Germline V gives CDR1 MDHEN, CDR2 SYDVKM. The V and J ends lost 2 bases and 1 base respectively, with 10 bases between them. CDR3 loop: CASSLIEAGTDTQYF. The CDR3 DNA sequence: TGTGCCAGCAGTTTAATAGAGGCAGGCACAGATACGCAGTATTTT.

V is TRBV12-3 or TRBV12-4 and J is TRBJ1-1; no clear D gene. The CDR3 consists of 12 residues. V was clipped by 5 bases and J by 0 bases, with 4 bases between them. The CDR3 DNA reads TGTGCCAGCAGTCCAATGAACACTGAAGCTTTCTTT. The encoded protein is CASSPMNTEAFF.

This clonotype has a count of ten or more. This sequence joins TRBV10-3 and TRBJ1-1; 8 bases fit TRBD1. Unmatched junction bases numbered 9, after V lost 9 bases and J lost 0 bases. Germline CDR1 reads ENHRY; CDR2 reads SYGVKD. This CDR3 spans 15 amino acids. The CDR3 loop is CAILRDRTMNTEAFF. The CDR3 DNA follows: TGTGCCATTCTAAGGGACAGGACCATGAACACTGAAGCTTTCTTT.

The chain carries TRBV28 and TRBJ1-2, with D possibly matching TRBD1 (5 bases). This CDR3 has 14 residues. The germline CDR1 and CDR2 sequences are MDHEN and SYDVKM. Trimming shortened V by 6 bases and J by 2 bases, and 13 bases separated the two germline ends. The CDR3 region has the DNA TGTGCCAGCAGCGGGGACCAATCAAACTATGGCTACACCTTC. Residues: CASSGDQSNYGYTF.

The CDR3 DNA follows: TGTGCCACCAGCAGTCAGGGTGACATTTACGAGCAGTACTTC. Its protein product is CATSSQGDIYEQYF. The chain joins TRBV15 to TRBJ2-7; a possible D gene is TRBD1 (5 bases). Germline-derived CDR1 and CDR2 are LNHNV and YYDKDF (reference sequence). The CDR3 is 14 residues long. The V end was cut by 3 bases, the J end by 4 bases, with 13 bases between. Based on the CDR3 plus reference TRBV15 and TRBJ2-7, the full variable domain is DAMVIQNPRYQVTQFGKPVTLSCSQTLNHNVMYWYQQKSSQAPKLLFHYYDKDFNNEADTPDNFQSRRPNTSFCFLDIRSPGLGDTAMYLCATSSQGDIYEQYFGPGTRLTVT.

This clonotype occurred a few times. The J gene is TRBJ2-5, the V gene TRBV10-3; 9 bases match TRBD1. Germline V gene lookup returns CDR1 ENHRY and CDR2 SYGVKD. The CDR3 runs 18 residues. Trimming removed 0 bases from V and 4 bases from J; junction bases left unmatched: 12. CDR3 coding DNA: TGTGCCATCAGTGAGTCAGAACCACGGGACAGGGTGAGAGAGACCCAGTACTTC. As protein: CAISESEPRDRVRETQYF.

This clonotype has just a few counts. The CDR3 loop reads CAWSRTTKPYYGYTF. DNA for the CDR3: TGTGCCTGGAGCAGGACAACCAAACCTTACTATGGCTACACCTTC. The chain employs TRBV30 and TRBJ1-2; TRBD1 is a possible D gene (5 bases). There are 15 residues in the CDR3. CDR1 and CDR2 (germline): GTSNPN, SVGIG (reference sequence). With 3 bases removed from V and 3 bases from J, the gap between germline ends came to 17 bases.

About this clonotype itself: A junction end diverges from the germline sequence, so it may reflect a read error. V gene TRBV3-1 combines with J gene TRBJ2-3; TRBD1 or TRBD2 may be the D gene (6 bases each). CDR3 length: 15 residues. CDR1 and CDR2 (germline): LGHDT, YNNKEL (reference sequence). The CDR3 DNA follows: TGTGCCAGCAGCTCAAGAGGGGGGTTCACAGGTACGCAGTATTTT. Residues: CASSSRGGFTGTQYF.

In this sample, this clonotype turned up many times. The chain links TRBV5-1 to TRBJ2-1, with D possibly being TRBD2 (6 bases). There are 15 residues in the CDR3. The ends were cut back, 6 bases at V and 4 bases at J, with 17 bases in the middle. CDR1 SGHRS and CDR2 YFSETQ come from the germline V gene. The CDR3 here is CASTEGTLLYNEQFF. The DNA for the CDR3 is TGCGCCAGCACAGAAGGGACTCTCCTATACAATGAGCAGTTCTTC.

There are many counts of this clonotype. The chain links TRBV5-6 to TRBJ2-3; D may be TRBD1 (6 bases). CDR1 and CDR2 from the germline V gene are SGHDT and YYEEEE. The CDR3 length is 13 residues. V lost 4 bases and J 5 bases, leaving 11 bases between the germline ends. CDR3 sequence: CASSPGDRDTQYF. The DNA of the CDR3 is TGTGCCAGCAGCCCAGGGGATAGAGATACGCAGTATTTT.

This sequence joins TRBV5-1 and TRBJ2-1; 9 bases match TRBD1. This CDR3 has 16 residues. The germline gives CDR1 SGHRS, CDR2 YFSETQ. With V trimmed by 4 bases and J by 0 bases, 5 bases remained unmatched. The CDR3 bases are TGCGCCAGCAGCGGGGGGACAGGGCCCTCCTACAATGAGCAGTTCTTC. Protein sequence: CASSGGTGPSYNEQFF.

V and J are TRBV20-1 and TRBJ1-6; no firm D call. Per germline, CDR1 DFQATT and CDR2 SNEGSKA (reference sequence). The length of the CDR3 is 16 residues. V dropped 5 bases and J dropped 9 bases, with 23 bases sitting between them. This chain's CDR3 is CSAPDTGPRSGSPLHF. The CDR3 nucleotides read TGCAGTGCTCCTGATACCGGACCCCGGTCGGGTTCACCCCTCCACTTT.

The V call is TRBV12-3 or TRBV12-4, the J call TRBJ2-3; D is tentatively TRBD1 or TRBD2 (5 bases each). This CDR3 contains 16 residues. The ends were cut back, 3 bases at V and 6 bases at J, with 19 bases in the middle. The CDR3 DNA is TGTGCCAGCAGTTTTGCCGGGACCGGGCCTTCTGATACGCAGTATTTT. The encoded protein is CASSFAGTGPSDTQYF.

In this sample, this clonotype turned up a few times. The chain links TRBV7-9 to TRBJ2-7; 12 bases are a match to TRBD2. The junction had 5 bases not matched to a gene; V was cut back by 5 bases and J by 0 bases. The germline gives CDR1 SEHNR, CDR2 FQNEAQ (reference sequence). This CDR3 is built from 16 residues. In nucleotides, the CDR3 is TGTGCCAGCAGCAACCCGACTAGCGGGAGCTCCTACGAGCAGTACTTC. Protein sequence: CASSNPTSGSSYEQYF. Full variable domain (outside the CDR3, taken from reference TRBV7-9 and TRBJ2-7): DTGVSQNPRHKITKRGQNVTFRCDPISEHNRLYWYRQTLGQGPEFLTYFQNEAQLEKSRLLSDRFSAERPKGSFSTLEIQRTEQGDSAMYLCASSNPTSGSSYEQYFGPGTRLTVT.

The chain is built from TRBV10-3 and TRBJ1-1; D might be TRBD1 (6 bases). This CDR3 is built from 14 residues. V was shortened by 10 bases and J by 6 bases, with 21 bases between the two germline ends. In germline, CDR1 is ENHRY, CDR2 SYGVKD. DNA of the CDR3: TGTGCCAGTAGCCTCCAGGGGCTAAACGCTGAAGCTTTCTTT. This sequence encodes CASSLQGLNAEAFF.

The rearrangement joins TRBV6-1 to TRBJ2-3; D remains ambiguous. V dropped 5 bases and J dropped 1 base, with 10 bases sitting between them. CDR3 length: 14 amino acids. Germline V gene data show CDR1 as MNHNS and CDR2 as SASEGT. CDR3 DNA sequence: TGTGCCAGCAGTCCCTTTCTCGGCACAGATACGCAGTATTTT. Translation: CASSPFLGTDTQYF.

CDR3 in DNA: TGTGCCACCAGTGAGCGGACGGCCCTCGATGAGCAGTTCTTC. This sequence encodes CATSERTALDEQFF. This chain links TRBV24-1 with TRBJ2-1; D remains unclear. Germline lookup yields CDR1 KGHDR and CDR2 SFDVKD. Trimming shortened V by 4 bases and J by 8 bases, and 14 bases separated the two germline ends. CDR3 length: 14 residues.

The table lists this clonotype with many counts. This chain uses TRBV7-2 with TRBJ2-2, with D uncertain. Trimming shortened V by 1 base and J by 6 bases, and 6 bases separated the two germline ends. This CDR3 contains 13 residues. Per germline, CDR1 SGHTA and CDR2 FQGNSA. The chain's CDR3 is CASSLVESGELFF. The CDR3 region has the DNA TGTGCCAGCAGCTTAGTAGAGTCCGGGGAGCTGTTTTTT.

V gene TRBV6-2 or TRBV6-3 combines with J gene TRBJ1-5, with no clear D. The V end was cut by 2 bases, the J end by 1 base, with 6 bases between. CDR3 size: 14 residues. CDR1 and CDR2 from the germline V gene are MNHEY and SVGEGT. CDR3 DNA: TGTGCCAGCAGTTACCAGTGGAGCAATCAGCCCCAGCATTTT. Its protein is CASSYQWSNQPQHF.

A few counts support this clonotype. V gene TRBV20-1 combines with J gene TRBJ2-2, with 8 nucleotides matching TRBD1. The germline V gene encodes CDR1 DFQATT and CDR2 SNEGSKA (reference sequence). The V gene end was trimmed by 5 bases and the J gene end by 2 bases; junction bases not matched to a gene: 10. This CDR3 region has 16 residues. CDR3 coding DNA: TGCAGTGCTCGAGCTTCAGGGGGCGCAAACACCGGGGAGCTGTTTTTT. Translating gives CSARASGGANTGELFF.